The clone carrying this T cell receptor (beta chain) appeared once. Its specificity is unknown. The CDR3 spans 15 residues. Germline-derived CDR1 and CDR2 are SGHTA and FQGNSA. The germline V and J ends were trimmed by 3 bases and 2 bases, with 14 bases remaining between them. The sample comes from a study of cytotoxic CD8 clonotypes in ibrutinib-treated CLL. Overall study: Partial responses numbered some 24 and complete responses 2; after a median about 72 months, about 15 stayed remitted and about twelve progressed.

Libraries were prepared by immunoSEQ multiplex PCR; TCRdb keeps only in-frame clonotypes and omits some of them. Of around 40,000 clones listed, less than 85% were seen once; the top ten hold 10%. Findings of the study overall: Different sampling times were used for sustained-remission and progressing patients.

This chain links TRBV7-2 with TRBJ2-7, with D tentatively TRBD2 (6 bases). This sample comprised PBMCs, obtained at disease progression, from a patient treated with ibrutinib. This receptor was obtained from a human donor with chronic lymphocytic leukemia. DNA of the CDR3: TGTGCCAGCAGCTTGTTGGAGGGGTTTACCTACGAGCAGTACTTC. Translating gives CASSLLEGFTYEQYF.